The text below deals with one T cell receptor (beta chain). Its antigen is currently unknown. This sample stems from a study of cytotoxic CD8 clonotypes in ibrutinib-treated CLL. As for the study in general: Included were about 11 relapsed/refractory and 15 treatment-naive patients, of whom approximately 18 were IGHV unmutated. Response samples came after a median 12 months of treatment, range 6 to 36.

General study findings and limits: Public clonotypes were rare and shrank or held steady on treatment.

Measured with immunoSEQ multiplex PCR; TCRdb has only the in-frame clones, and not every one. The repertoire includes 10,000 to 15,000 clones, under 80% of them detected once, and roughly 25% sits in the top ten. The receptor's source is a human donor with chronic lymphocytic leukemia. The sequenced sample was PBMCs, obtained before ibrutinib treatment.

CDR3 residues: CASSFSQHNEQFF. DNA of the CDR3: TGTGCCAGCAGCTTTTCCCAACACAATGAGCAGTTCTTC. V usage is TRBV7-9 and J usage is TRBJ2-1; unclear D gene. The CDR3 totals 13 residues. V shed 3 bases and J shed 5 bases, with 8 bases lying between them. Germline assignment: CDR1 SEHNR and CDR2 FQNEAQ (reference sequence). Variable domain in full (rest from reference TRBV7-9 and TRBJ2-1): DTGVSQNPRHKITKRGQNVTFRCDPISEHNRLYWYRQTLGQGPEFLTYFQNEAQLEKSRLLSDRFSAERPKGSFSTLEIQRTEQGDSAMYLCASSFSQHNEQFFGPGTRLTVL.